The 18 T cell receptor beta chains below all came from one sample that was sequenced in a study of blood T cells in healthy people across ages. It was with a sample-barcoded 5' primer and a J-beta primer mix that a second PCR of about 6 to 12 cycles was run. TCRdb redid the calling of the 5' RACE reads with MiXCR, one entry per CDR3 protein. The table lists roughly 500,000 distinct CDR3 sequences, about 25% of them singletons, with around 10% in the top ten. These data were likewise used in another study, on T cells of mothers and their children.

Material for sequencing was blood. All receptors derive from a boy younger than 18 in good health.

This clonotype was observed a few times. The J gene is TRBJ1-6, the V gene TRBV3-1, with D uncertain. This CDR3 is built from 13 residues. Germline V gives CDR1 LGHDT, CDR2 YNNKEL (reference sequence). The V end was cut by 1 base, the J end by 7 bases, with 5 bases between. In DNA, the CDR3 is TGTGCCAGCAGCCAAGTATCGAATTCACCCCTCCACTTT. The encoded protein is CASSQVSNSPLHF.

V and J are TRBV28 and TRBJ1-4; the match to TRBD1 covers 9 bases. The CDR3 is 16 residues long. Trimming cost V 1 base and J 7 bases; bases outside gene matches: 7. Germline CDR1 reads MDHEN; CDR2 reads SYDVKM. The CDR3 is CASSLLTGTGSEKLFF. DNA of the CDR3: TGTGCCAGCAGTTTATTGACCGGGACAGGGAGTGAAAAACTGTTTTTT.

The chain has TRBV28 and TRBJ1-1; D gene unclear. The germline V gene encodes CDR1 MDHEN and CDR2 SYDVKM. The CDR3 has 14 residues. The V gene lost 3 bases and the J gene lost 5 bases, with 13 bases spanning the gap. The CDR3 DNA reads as TGTGCCAGCAGTTTCCCTCCGGGAGGGACTGAAGCTTTCTTT. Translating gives CASSFPPGGTEAFF.

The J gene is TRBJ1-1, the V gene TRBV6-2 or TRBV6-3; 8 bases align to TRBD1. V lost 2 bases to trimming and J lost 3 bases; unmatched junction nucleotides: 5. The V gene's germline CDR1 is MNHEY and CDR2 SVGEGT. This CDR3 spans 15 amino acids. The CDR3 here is CASSYVRGRDTEAFF. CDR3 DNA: TGTGCCAGCAGTTACGTCAGGGGGCGAGACACTGAAGCTTTCTTT.

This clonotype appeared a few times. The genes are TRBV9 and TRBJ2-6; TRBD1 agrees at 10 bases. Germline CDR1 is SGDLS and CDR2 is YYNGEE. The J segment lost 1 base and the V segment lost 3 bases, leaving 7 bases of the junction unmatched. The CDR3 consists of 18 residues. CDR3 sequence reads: CASSDRDRGRSGANVLTF. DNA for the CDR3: TGTGCCAGCAGCGACCGGGACAGGGGTCGTTCTGGGGCCAACGTCCTGACTTTC.

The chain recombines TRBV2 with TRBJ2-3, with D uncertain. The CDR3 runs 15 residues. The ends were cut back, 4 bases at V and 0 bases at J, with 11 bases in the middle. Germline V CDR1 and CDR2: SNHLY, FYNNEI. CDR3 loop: CASSVEQASTDTQYF. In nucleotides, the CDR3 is TGTGCCAGCAGTGTCGAGCAGGCTAGCACAGATACGCAGTATTTT.

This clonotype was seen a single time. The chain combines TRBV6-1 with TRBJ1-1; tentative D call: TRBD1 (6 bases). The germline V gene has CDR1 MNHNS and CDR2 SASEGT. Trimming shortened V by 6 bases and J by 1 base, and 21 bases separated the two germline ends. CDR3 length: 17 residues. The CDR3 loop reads CASRSPLNVQGNTEAFF. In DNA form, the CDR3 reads TGTGCCAGCAGATCTCCTCTCAACGTACAGGGGAACACTGAAGCTTTCTTT.

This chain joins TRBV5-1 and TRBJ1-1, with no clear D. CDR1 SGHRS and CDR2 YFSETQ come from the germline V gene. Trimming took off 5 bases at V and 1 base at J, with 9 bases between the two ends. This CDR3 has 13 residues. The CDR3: CASRSGKNTEAFF. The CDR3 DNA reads TGCGCCAGCAGATCCGGGAAGAACACTGAAGCTTTCTTT.

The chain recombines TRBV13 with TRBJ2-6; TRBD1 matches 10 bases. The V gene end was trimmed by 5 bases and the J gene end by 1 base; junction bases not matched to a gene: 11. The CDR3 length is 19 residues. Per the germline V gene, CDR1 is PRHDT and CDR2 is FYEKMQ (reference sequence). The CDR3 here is CASSPQDRGIRSGANVLTF. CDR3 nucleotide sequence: TGTGCCAGCAGCCCCCAGGACAGGGGGATTAGATCTGGGGCCAACGTCCTGACTTTC.

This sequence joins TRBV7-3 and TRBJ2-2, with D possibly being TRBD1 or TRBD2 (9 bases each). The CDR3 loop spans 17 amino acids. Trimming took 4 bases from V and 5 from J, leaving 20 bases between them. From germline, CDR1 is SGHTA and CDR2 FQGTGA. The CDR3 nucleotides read TGTGCCAGCAGCTGGGATTCTAGCGGGACAGGGACCGGGGAGCTGTTTTTT. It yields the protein CASSWDSSGTGTGELFF.

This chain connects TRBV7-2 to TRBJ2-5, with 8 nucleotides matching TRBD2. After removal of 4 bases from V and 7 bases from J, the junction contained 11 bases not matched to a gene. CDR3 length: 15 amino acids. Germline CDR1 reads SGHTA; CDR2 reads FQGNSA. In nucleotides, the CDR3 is TGTGCCAGCAGCTCTCTTAGCGGGGTCTTAAGGACCCAGTACTTC. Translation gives CASSSLSGVLRTQYF.

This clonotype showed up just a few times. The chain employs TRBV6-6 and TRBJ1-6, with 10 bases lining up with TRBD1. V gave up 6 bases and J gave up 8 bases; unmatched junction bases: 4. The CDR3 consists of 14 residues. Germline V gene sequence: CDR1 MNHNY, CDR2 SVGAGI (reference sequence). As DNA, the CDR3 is TGTGCCAGCAGCGACAGGGGGCGAGATTCACCCCTCCACTTT. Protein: CASSDRGRDSPLHF.

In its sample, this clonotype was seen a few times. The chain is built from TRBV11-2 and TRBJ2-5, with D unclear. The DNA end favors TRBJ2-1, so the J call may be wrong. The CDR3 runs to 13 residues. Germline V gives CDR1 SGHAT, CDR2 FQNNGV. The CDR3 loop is CASSLGPLDEQFF. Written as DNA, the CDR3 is TGTGCCAGCAGCTTAGGCCCTCTCGATGAGCAGTTCTTC.

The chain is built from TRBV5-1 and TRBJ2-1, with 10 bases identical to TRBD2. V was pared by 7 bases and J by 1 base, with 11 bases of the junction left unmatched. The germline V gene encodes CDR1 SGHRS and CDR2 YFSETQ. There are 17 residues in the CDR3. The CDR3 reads CASGRLAGARSYNEQFF. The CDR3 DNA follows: TGCGCCAGCGGGCGGCTAGCGGGAGCAAGGTCCTACAATGAGCAGTTCTTC. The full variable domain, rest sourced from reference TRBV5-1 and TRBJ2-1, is KAGVTQTPRYLIKTRGQQVTLSCSPISGHRSVSWYQQTPGQGLQFLFEYFSETQRNKGNFPGRFSGRQFSNSRSEMNVSTLELGDSALYLCASGRLAGARSYNEQFFGPGTRLTVL.

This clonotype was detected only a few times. The CDR3 bases are TGCAGTGCTCCCCAGACAGGGGGGTACGAGCAGTACTTC. Protein: CSAPQTGGYEQYF. The chain joins TRBV20-1 to TRBJ2-1, with TRBD1 identical over 9 bases. The last part of the DNA fits TRBJ2-7 better; the J call may be wrong. From germline, CDR1 is DFQATT and CDR2 SNEGSKA (reference sequence). The CDR3 is 13 residues long.

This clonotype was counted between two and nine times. The DNA for the CDR3 is TGTGCCAGCAGTGAGGACTCCGATACGCAGTATTTT. This translates into CASSEDSDTQYF. The V call is TRBV2, the J call TRBJ2-3; D might be TRBD2 (5 bases). CDR1 is SNHLY, CDR2 FYNNEI, per germline. The CDR3 contains 12 residues. Trimming cost V 3 bases and J 6 bases, with 7 bases left between them.

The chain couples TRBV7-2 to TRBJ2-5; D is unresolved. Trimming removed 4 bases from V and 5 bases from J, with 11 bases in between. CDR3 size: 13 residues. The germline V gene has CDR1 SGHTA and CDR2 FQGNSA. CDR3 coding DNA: TGTGCCAGCAGCTCTTTTACTTCGGAGACCCAGTACTTC. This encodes CASSSFTSETQYF.

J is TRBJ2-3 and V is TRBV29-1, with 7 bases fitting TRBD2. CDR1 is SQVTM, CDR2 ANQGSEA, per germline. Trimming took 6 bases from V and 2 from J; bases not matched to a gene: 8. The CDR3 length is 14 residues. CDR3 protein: CSVTSGTATDTQYF. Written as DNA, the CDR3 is TGCAGCGTAACAAGCGGGACGGCCACAGATACGCAGTATTTT.